The source of this T cell receptor beta chain is a study of cytomegalovirus exposure and HLA in healthy donors. Profiling relied on immunoSEQ multiplex PCR, and the TCRdb table lists in-frame clones only, not all of them. The repertoire consists of about 220,000 clones, with around nine tenths occurring once and the leading ten covering about 1%. The CDR3 has 15 residues. Per germline, CDR1 SGHRS and CDR2 YFSETQ. The ends were cut back, 7 bases at V and 0 bases at J, with 17 bases in the middle. V and J are TRBV5-1 and TRBJ2-7, with D perhaps TRBD1 (6 bases). The TCR was taken from a young woman in good health and CMV-seronegative. The sample comprised PBMCs. CDR3 sequence: CASRPGTLSSYEQYF. Here the CDR3 DNA reads TGCGCCAGCCGCCCCGGGACACTGAGCTCCTACGAGCAGTACTTC.